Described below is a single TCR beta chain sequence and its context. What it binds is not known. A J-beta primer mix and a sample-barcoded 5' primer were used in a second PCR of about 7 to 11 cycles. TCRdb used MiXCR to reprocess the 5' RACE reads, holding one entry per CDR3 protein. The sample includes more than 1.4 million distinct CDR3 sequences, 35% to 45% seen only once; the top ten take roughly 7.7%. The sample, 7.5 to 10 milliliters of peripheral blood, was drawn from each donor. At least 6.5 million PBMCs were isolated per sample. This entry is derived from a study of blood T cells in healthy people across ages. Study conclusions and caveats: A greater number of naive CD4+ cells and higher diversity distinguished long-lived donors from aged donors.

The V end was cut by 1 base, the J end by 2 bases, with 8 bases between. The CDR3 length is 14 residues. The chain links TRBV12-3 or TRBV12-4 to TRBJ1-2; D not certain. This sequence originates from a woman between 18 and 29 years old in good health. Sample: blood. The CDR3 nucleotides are TGTGCCAGCAGTTTAGAAAGGGTAAACTATGGCTACACCTTC. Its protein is CASSLERVNYGYTF.